This entry describes one TCR beta chain. Participants were placed into cohorts based on the clinical history they reported. The data were taken from a study of blood T cell repertoires in COVID-19. Looking at the study overall: The United States, Italy and Spain were the sources of the acute and convalescent COVID-19 samples. T cells, B-cell-depleted T cells, or PBMCs provided the cDNA or gDNA that served as material.

TCRdb's table, derived via immunoSEQ multiplex PCR, lists solely in-frame clones and lacks some. The table includes about 210,000 clones, 80% detected once. This receptor was taken from a man aged 25 to 45 with acute COVID-19. The sequencing input was PBMCs or T cells enriched from blood (not recorded which).

The CDR3 sequence: CASSPGADQPQHF. CDR3 nucleotides: TGTGCCAGCTCTCCAGGGGCCGATCAGCCCCAGCATTTT. The V gene is TRBV6-5, the J gene TRBJ1-5; tentatively, D is TRBD1 (6 bases). This CDR3 has 13 residues. Germline V gene sequence: CDR1 MNHEY, CDR2 SVGAGI. V was pared by 8 bases and J by 5 bases, with 13 bases between.